Listed below are T cell receptor beta chains from one sample, sequenced in a study of blood T cell repertoires in COVID-19. Sequenced by immunoSEQ multiplex PCR; TCRdb stores in-frame clones only, minus some. The sample includes 90,000 to 110,000 clones, approximately 80% of them seen just once. Sequenced sample: peripheral blood. These receptors all come from a woman of 80 years or more with active or convalescent COVID-19. CDR3s include the opening cysteine and the closing phenylalanine or tryptophan. A D gene is named only where the DNA matches it firmly. Only some rows state a clone size, as once, few, many or a class for expanded clones.

J | V | D | size | DNA | CDR3
TRBJ1-2 | TRBV6-2/TRBV6-3 | . | . | TGTGCCAGCAGTTACTCGATCAGGGCGAATGGCTACACCTTC | CASSYSIRANGYTF
TRBJ1-6 | TRBV19 | . | . | TGTGCCAGTACGTACAGGGAATATAATTCACCCCTCCACTTT | CASTYREYNSPLHF
TRBJ2-1 | TRBV2 | TRBD2 | . | TGTGCCAGCAGTGATTCTAGCGGGTCCCCTTCCTACAATGAGCAGTTCTTC | CASSDSSGSPSYNEQFF
TRBJ1-4 | TRBV9 | . | . | TGTGCCAGCAGCGCTTACGACAGGAATGAAAAACTGTTTTTT | CASSAYDRNEKLFF
TRBJ1-2 | TRBV6-5 | TRBD1 | . | TGTGCCAGCAGTCGAGGACAGGGGGGATATGGCTACACCTTC | CASSRGQGGYGYTF
TRBJ2-5 | TRBV5-1 | TRBD1 | . | TGCGCCAGCAGCTGGGACAGGTTCCAAGAGACCCAGTACTTC | CASSWDRFQETQYF
TRBJ1-1 | TRBV9 | . | . | TGTGCCAGCAGCGTAGGAGGGATCAACACTGAAGCTTTCTTT | CASSVGGINTEAFF
TRBJ2-1 | TRBV28 | TRBD2 | once | TGTGCCAGCCTTGGGCTAGCGGTACCCTACAATGAGCAGTTCTTC | CASLGLAVPYNEQFF
TRBJ2-1 | TRBV7-9 | TRBD2 | once | TGTGCCAGCAGCTTACTAGCGGGAGTAAATGAGCAGTTCTTC | CASSLLAGVNEQFF
TRBJ2-7 | TRBV5-1 | . | . | TGCGCCAGCAGCTTGGCGCAGGGCTACGAGCAGTACTTC | CASSLAQGYEQYF
TRBJ2-5 | TRBV19 | . | . | TGTGCCAGTAGTATAGATCATCGGGGAGAGACCCAGTACTTC | CASSIDHRGETQYF
TRBJ1-1 | TRBV18 | . | few | TGTGCCAGCTCACCCGGATCGTCAGGGCTGAACACTGAAGCTTTCTTT | CASSPGSSGLNTEAFF
TRBJ2-2 | TRBV7-9 | . | . | TGTGCCAGCAGCGTCCTGAGTTTAGGGGGATCCGGGGAGCTGTTTTTT | CASSVLSLGGSGELFF
TRBJ2-7 | TRBV10-3 | TRBD2 | . | TGTGCCATCAGCCGGGGGGTGGCGGGATTTAACGAGCAGTACTTC | CAISRGVAGFNEQYF
TRBJ2-7 | TRBV7-3 | TRBD2 | . | TGTGCCAGCAGCCTCAGCGGGAGGGCTAACGAGCAGTACTTC | CASSLSGRANEQYF
TRBJ1-1 | TRBV19 | TRBD1 | . | TGTGCCAGTAGTCGACAGGGGAACACTGAAGCTTTCTTT | CASSRQGNTEAFF
TRBJ1-5 | TRBV6-5 | . | . | TGTGCCAGCAGTTACTCTGGGCAGGGTTCCCAGCCCCAGCATTTT | CASSYSGQGSQPQHF
TRBJ1-1 | TRBV5-5 | . | . | TGTGCCAGCAGCCAACGATCAACGGGATACACTGAAGCTTTCTTT | CASSQRSTGYTEAFF
TRBJ2-1 | TRBV7-3 | TRBD2 | . | TGTGCCAGCAGCTATCTAGCGGGGGGCTCCTACAATGAGCAGTTCTTC | CASSYLAGGSYNEQFF
TRBJ2-2 | TRBV6-1 | . | few | TGTGCCAGCAGTGAACAAGGGGCCGGGGAGCTGTTTTTT | CASSEQGAGELFF
TRBJ2-1 | TRBV6-5 | . | few | TGTGCCAGCAGAAAGAGTAGCGGACTGGGGGATGAGCAGTTCTTC | CASRKSSGLGDEQFF
TRBJ2-1 | TRBV11-3 | TRBD2 | few | TGTGCCAGCAGCTTTGGTGCTAGCGGGAGGTATCATGAGCAGTTCTTC | CASSFGASGRYHEQFF
TRBJ2-5 | TRBV9 | TRBD2 | . | TGTGCCAGCAGCGTATGGGGGACTAGCGAACAGACCCAGTACTTC | CASSVWGTSEQTQYF
TRBJ2-1 | TRBV2 | . | . | TGTGCCAGCAGTGATTGGCCTGAGCAGTTCTTC | CASSDWPEQFF
TRBJ2-2 | TRBV2 | . | . | TGTGCCAGCAGTGAAGTAGCTGACTACGGGGAGCTGTTTTTT | CASSEVADYGELFF
TRBJ2-1 | TRBV5-1 | . | few | TGCGCCAGCAGCCCGCGGCCCAGCGGCAACAATGAGCAGTTCTTC | CASSPRPSGNNEQFF
TRBJ2-3 | TRBV2 | TRBD1 | . | TGTGCCAGCAGTGAGAAACAGGGGGTGGATACGCAGTATTTT | CASSEKQGVDTQYF
TRBJ2-3 | TRBV27 | TRBD2 | once | TGTGCCAGCAGTTTAAGTCTACTAGCGGCCATAGATACGCAGTATTTT | CASSLSLLAAIDTQYF
TRBJ2-5 | TRBV5-4 | TRBD1 | once | TGTGCCAGCAGCCCGGACAGGGTAGGGACCCAGTACTTC | CASSPDRVGTQYF
TRBJ2-7 | TRBV6-5 | . | . | TGTGCCAGCAGTTACTCAACAGGGTTTTCCTACGAGCAGTACTTC | CASSYSTGFSYEQYF
TRBJ1-5 | TRBV5-1 | . | . | TGCGCCAGCAGTAATCTCGGGACAAATAGCAATCAGCCCCAGCATTTT | CASSNLGTNSNQPQHF
TRBJ2-7 | TRBV5-5 | TRBD1 | . | TGTGCCAGCAGCCCGGAATCAGGGACAGCGTTTTCCTACGAGCAGTACTTC | CASSPESGTAFSYEQYF
TRBJ1-2 | TRBV6-1 | TRBD1 | . | TGTGCCAGCAGTGAATATCGAAGCGTCAGGGGGCGGATGGGCTACACCTTC | CASSEYRSVRGRMGYTF
TRBJ2-2 | TRBV3-1/TRBV3-2 | TRBD2 | . | TGTGCCAGCAGCCAAGCCGGGACTAGCGGTACCGGGGAGCTGTTTTTT | CASSQAGTSGTGELFF
TRBJ2-5 | TRBV18 | TRBD1 | . | TGTGCCAGCTCACTACAAGGACAGGGGACAGGGGAAGAGACCCAGTACTTC | CASSLQGQGTGEETQYF
TRBJ2-7 | TRBV6-5 | TRBD1 | once | TGTGCCAGCAGGGATTGGGGACAGGGGGCCGAGCAGTACTTC | CASRDWGQGAEQYF
TRBJ2-7 | TRBV4-2 | . | . | TGTGCCAGCAGCCTTAGCGGGACAGGGAGTTACGAGCAGTACTTC | CASSLSGTGSYEQYF
TRBJ1-2 | TRBV5-1 | . | . | TGCGCCAGCAGGCGGGACGGCGGCCGGGGCTACACCTTC | CASRRDGGRGYTF
TRBJ1-4 | TRBV5-5 | . | . | TGTGCCAGCAGCTTGTTCCCAGCGGCATCTGAAAAACTGTTTTTT | CASSLFPAASEKLFF
TRBJ2-2 | TRBV10-2 | . | . | TGCGCCATCCCCAGCTCGGACAGCGCGACGAACACCGGGGAGCTGTTTTTT | CAIPSSDSATNTGELFF
TRBJ2-1 | TRBV2 | TRBD2 | . | TGTGCCAGCAGAAACCCGGGACTAGCGGTTAACAATGAGCAGTTCTTC | CASRNPGLAVNNEQFF
TRBJ2-1 | TRBV18 | TRBD1 | . | TGTGCCAGCTCCCCTAGGACAGGGATAGGCGATGAGCAGTTCTTC | CASSPRTGIGDEQFF
TRBJ2-2 | TRBV5-1 | . | . | TGCGCCAGCAGCTTGGGGAGGGGAACCGGGGAGCTGTTTTTT | CASSLGRGTGELFF
TRBJ2-3 | TRBV24-1 | TRBD2 | . | TGTGCCACCAGTGATGCACTAGCGGGGAGCACAGATACGCAGTATTTT | CATSDALAGSTDTQYF
TRBJ1-3 | TRBV19 | . | . | TGCGACAGGTATGGAAACACCATATATTTT | CDRYGNTIYF
TRBJ2-1 | TRBV28 | TRBD2 | . | TGTGCCAGTGGAACGGCGGGACTAGCGGGAGTCAATGAGCAGTTCTTC | CASGTAGLAGVNEQFF